The present entry profiles one TCR beta chain with its context. Its matching antigen is unknown. Each of the donors had around 9 milliliters of peripheral blood drawn into EDTA-treated Vacutainer tubes. Germline V gene lookup returns CDR1 MNHEY and CDR2 SVGEGT. V lost 5 bases to trimming and J lost 0 bases; unmatched junction nucleotides: 2. The CDR3 consists of 17 residues. This sample is drawn from a study of blood T cells in healthy people across ages. Study observations and caveats: Unsorted PBMCs blocked a conclusive comparison of naive and antigen-experienced cells.

Through a sample-barcoded 5' primer and a J-beta primer mix, a second PCR was run for 7 to 11 cycles. Every sample gave at least 2.5 million paired-end reads containing CDR3. TCRdb passed the 5' RACE reads through MiXCR, listing each CDR3 protein once. Of hundreds of thousands of distinct CDR3 sequences in the sample, around 30% were seen once. The J gene is TRBJ2-2, the V gene TRBV6-2 or TRBV6-3; the match to TRBD2 covers 14 bases. The clonotype comes from a woman aged 80 or over in good health. Sequenced input: blood. The CDR3 reads CASSMTSGGANTGELFF. The CDR3 coding sequence is TGTGCCAGCAGTATGACTAGCGGGGGGGCGAACACCGGGGAGCTGTTTTTT.